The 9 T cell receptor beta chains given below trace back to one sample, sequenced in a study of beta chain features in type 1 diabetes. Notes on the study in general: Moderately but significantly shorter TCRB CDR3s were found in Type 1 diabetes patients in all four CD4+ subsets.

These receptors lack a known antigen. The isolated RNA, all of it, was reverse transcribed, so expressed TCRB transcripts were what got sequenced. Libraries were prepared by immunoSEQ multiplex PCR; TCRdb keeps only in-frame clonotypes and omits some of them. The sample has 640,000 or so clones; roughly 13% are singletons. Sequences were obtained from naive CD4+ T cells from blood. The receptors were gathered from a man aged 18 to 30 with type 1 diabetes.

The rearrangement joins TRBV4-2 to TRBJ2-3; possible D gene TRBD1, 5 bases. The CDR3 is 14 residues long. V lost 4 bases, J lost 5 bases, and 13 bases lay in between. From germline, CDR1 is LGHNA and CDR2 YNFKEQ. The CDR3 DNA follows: TGTGCCAGCAGCCCCCTACAGGCTGGAGATACGCAGTATTTT. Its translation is CASSPLQAGDTQYF.

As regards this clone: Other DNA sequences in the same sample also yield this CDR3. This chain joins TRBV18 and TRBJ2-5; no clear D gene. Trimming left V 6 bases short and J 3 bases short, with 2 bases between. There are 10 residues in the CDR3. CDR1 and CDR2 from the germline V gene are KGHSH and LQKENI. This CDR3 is CASSEETQYF. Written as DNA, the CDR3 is TGTGCCAGCTCGGAAGAGACCCAGTACTTC. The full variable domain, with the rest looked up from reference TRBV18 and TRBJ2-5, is NAGVMQNPRHLVRRRGQEARLRCSPMKGHSHVYWYRQLPEEGLKFMVYLQKENIIDESGMPKERFSAEFPKEGPSILRIQQVVRGDSAAYFCASSEETQYFGPGTRLLVL.

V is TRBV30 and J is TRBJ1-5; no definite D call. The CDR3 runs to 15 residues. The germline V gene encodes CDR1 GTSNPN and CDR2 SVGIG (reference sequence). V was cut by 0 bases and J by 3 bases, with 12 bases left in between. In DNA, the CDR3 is TGTGCCTGGAGTGTACGTAGCTGGTTCAATCAGCCCCAGCATTTT. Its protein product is CAWSVRSWFNQPQHF.

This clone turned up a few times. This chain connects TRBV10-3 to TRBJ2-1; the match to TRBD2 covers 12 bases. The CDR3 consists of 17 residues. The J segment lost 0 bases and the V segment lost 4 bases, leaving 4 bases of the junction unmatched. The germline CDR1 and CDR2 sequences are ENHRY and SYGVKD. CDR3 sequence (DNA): TGTGCCATCAGTGGACTAGCGGGGGCCAGCTCCTACAATGAGCAGTTCTTC. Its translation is CAISGLAGASSYNEQFF.

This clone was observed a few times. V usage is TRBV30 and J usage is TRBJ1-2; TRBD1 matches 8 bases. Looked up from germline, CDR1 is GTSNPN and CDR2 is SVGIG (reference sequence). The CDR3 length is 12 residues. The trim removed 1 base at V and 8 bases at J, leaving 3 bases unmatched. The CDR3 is CAWSGTGKGYTF. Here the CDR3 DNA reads TGTGCCTGGAGTGGGACAGGGAAGGGCTACACCTTC.

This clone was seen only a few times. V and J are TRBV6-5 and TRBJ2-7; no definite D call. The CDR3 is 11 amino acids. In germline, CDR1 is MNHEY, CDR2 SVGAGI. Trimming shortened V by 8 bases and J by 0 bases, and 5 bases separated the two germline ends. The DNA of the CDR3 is TGTGCCAGCCAGAGCTCCTACGAGCAGTACTTC. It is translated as CASQSSYEQYF.

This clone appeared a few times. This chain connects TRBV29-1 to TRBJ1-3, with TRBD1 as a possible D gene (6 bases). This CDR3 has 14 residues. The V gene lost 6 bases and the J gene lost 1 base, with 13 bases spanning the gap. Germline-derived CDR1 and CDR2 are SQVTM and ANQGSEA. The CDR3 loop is CSVIRGFSGNTIYF. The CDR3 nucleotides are TGCAGCGTAATCAGGGGATTTTCTGGAAACACCATATATTTT. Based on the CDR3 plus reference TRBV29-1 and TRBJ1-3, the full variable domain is SAVISQKPSRDICQRGTSLTIQCQVDSQVTMMFWYRQQPGQSLTLIATANQGSEATYESGFVIDKFPISRPNLTFSTLTVSNMSPEDSSIYLCSVIRGFSGNTIYFGEGSWLTVV.

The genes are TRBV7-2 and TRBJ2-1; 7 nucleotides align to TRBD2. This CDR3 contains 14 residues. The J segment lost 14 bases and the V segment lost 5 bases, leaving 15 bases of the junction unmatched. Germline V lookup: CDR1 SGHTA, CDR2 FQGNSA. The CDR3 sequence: CASSRMERTSAEFF. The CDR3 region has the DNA TGTGCCAGCAGCCGGATGGAGAGAACTAGCGCGGAGTTCTTC. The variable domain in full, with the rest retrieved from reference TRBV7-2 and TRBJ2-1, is GAGVSQSPSNKVTEKGKDVELRCDPISGHTALYWYRQSLGQGLEFLIYFQGNSAPDKSGLPSDRFSAERTGGSVSTLTIQRTQQEDSAVYLCASSRMERTSAEFFGPGTRLTVL.

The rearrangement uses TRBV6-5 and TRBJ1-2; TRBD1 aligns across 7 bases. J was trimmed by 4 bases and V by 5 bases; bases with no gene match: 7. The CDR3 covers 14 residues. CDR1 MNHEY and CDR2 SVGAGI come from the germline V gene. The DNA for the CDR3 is TGTGCCAGCAGTCGGGACAGAACTAGCTATGGCTACACCTTC. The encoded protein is CASSRDRTSYGYTF.